The 21 T cell receptor beta chains below were found in one sample sequenced in a study of control samples from healthy donors and cancer patients. Repertoires were generated with immunoSEQ multiplex PCR, while TCRdb's copy carries only in-frame clones and drops some. This table has 120,000 or so clones, over 75% appearing once. Sequenced input: blood. Source of these receptors: a man between 18 and 29 years old in good health.

The chain combines TRBV6-5 with TRBJ2-5; TRBD1 is a possible D gene (6 bases). V was clipped by 5 bases and J by 5 bases, with 15 bases between them. The CDR3 runs 14 residues. The germline gives CDR1 MNHEY, CDR2 SVGAGI. CDR3 bases: TGTGCCAGCAGTCACGCAGGGGTATGGGAGACCCAGTACTTC. Encoded protein: CASSHAGVWETQYF.

The J gene is TRBJ2-1, the V gene TRBV3-1 (or the pseudogene TRBV3-2); 9 positions agree with TRBD2. The CDR3 has 15 residues. The germline gives CDR1 LGHDT, CDR2 YNNKEL (reference sequence). V shed 1 base and J 5 bases; nucleotides not matched to a gene: 3. The CDR3 DNA is TGTGCCAGCAGCCAAGGCGGGGGGGCCCACAATGAGCAGTTCTTC. This translates into CASSQGGGAHNEQFF.

The chain is built from TRBV10-2 and TRBJ2-5; 10 bases are shared with TRBD1. The germline V gene has CDR1 WSHSY and CDR2 SAAADI. The V and J ends lost 8 bases and 5 bases, in that order; junction bases with no gene match: 11. The CDR3 runs 15 residues. DNA for the CDR3: TGCGCCAGCCACCAAGGGACAGGGGATGTCGAGACCCAGTACTTC. The encoded protein is CASHQGTGDVETQYF.

V usage is TRBV19 and J usage is TRBJ2-7, with 12 bases fitting TRBD1. Germline CDR1 LNHDA, CDR2 SQIVND (reference sequence). This CDR3 region has 14 residues. J lost 4 bases, V lost 7 bases, and 5 bases had no gene match. The CDR3 reads CASKAGQGAYEQYF. The CDR3 bases are TGTGCCAGTAAAGCGGGACAGGGGGCATACGAGCAGTACTTC.

V and J are TRBV5-6 and TRBJ2-7, with D possibly TRBD2 on 6 matching bases. V gave up 6 bases and J gave up 5 bases, with 21 bases separating them. CDR1 is SGHDT, CDR2 YYEEEE, per germline. The CDR3 covers 15 residues. The CDR3 coding sequence is TGTGCCAGCACCTTTCGGGGGATAGATCCTAACGAGCAGTACGTC. It specifies CASTFRGIDPNEQYV.

J is TRBJ2-7 and V is TRBV7-3; 13 bases agree with TRBD2. This CDR3 has 19 residues. V was pared by 0 bases and J by 0 bases, with 8 bases of the junction left unmatched. Germline loops: CDR1 SGHTA, CDR2 FQGTGA. CDR3 sequence: CASSLTFGGTSGTSYEQYV. DNA for the CDR3: TGTGCCAGCAGCTTAACGTTCGGGGGGACTAGCGGGACCTCCTACGAGCAGTACGTC.

The CDR3, as DNA: TGTGCCAGCAGGGGGACTTCTAGCTCCTACAATGAGCAGTTCTTC. Translation: CASRGTSSSYNEQFF. V and J are TRBV6-5 and TRBJ2-1, with D perhaps TRBD2 (6 bases). CDR1 and CDR2 (germline): MNHEY, SVGAGI. With 6 bases removed from V and 0 bases from J, the gap between germline ends came to 12 bases. The CDR3 covers 15 residues.

The V gene is TRBV7-9, the J gene TRBJ1-4, with a tentative D call TRBD1 (5 bases). The CDR3 is 14 residues long. The V end lost 5 bases, the J end lost 4 bases, and 11 bases lay between the germline ends. Germline lookup yields CDR1 SEHNR and CDR2 FQNEAQ (reference sequence). CDR3 protein: CASSTPDSNEKLFF. CDR3 coding DNA: TGTGCCAGCAGCACCCCCGACAGTAATGAAAAACTGTTTTTT.

The chain employs TRBV7-9 and TRBJ1-1; TRBD1 matches at 9 bases. This CDR3 spans 14 amino acids. The germline V gene encodes CDR1 SEHNR and CDR2 FQNEAQ (reference sequence). Trimming took 6 bases from V and 5 from J; bases not matched to a gene: 7. The CDR3 sequence: CASSRTGDQTEAFF. Here the CDR3 DNA reads TGTGCCAGCAGTCGGACAGGGGATCAGACTGAAGCTTTCTTT.

The CDR3 nucleotides are TGTGCCAGCACCCCGCGGGTATCCAATGAGCAGTTCTTC. Amino acid sequence: CASTPRVSNEQFF. The J gene is TRBJ2-1, the V gene TRBV6-2 or TRBV6-3; the D gene is possibly TRBD2 (5 bases). V lost 7 bases and J lost 6, with 13 bases in between. The CDR3 covers 13 residues. Germline values: CDR1 MNHEY, CDR2 SVGEGT.

This chain uses TRBV11-2 with TRBJ2-2; D unclear. The CDR3 has 15 amino acids. Germline-derived CDR1 and CDR2 are SGHAT and FQNNGV. V was pared by 5 bases and J by 2 bases, with 12 bases between. This chain's CDR3 is CASSPRLKNTGELFF. For the CDR3, the DNA is TGTGCCAGCAGCCCGCGACTGAAAAACACCGGGGAGCTGTTTTTT. The variable domain in full, completed from reference TRBV11-2 and TRBJ2-2, reads EAGVAQSPRYKIIEKRQSVAFWCNPISGHATLYWYQQILGQGPKLLIQFQNNGVVDDSQLPKDRFSAERLKGVDSTLKIQPAKLEDSAVYLCASSPRLKNTGELFFGEGSRLTVL.

For this clone: The same CDR3 is also encoded by other DNA sequences in this sample. The rearrangement joins TRBV19 to TRBJ2-7; 10 nucleotides line up with TRBD1. The CDR3 spans 14 residues. Per germline, CDR1 LNHDA and CDR2 SQIVND (reference sequence). Trimming at V came to 1 base and at J to 3 bases, leaving 0 bases not matched to a gene. The CDR3 reads CASSIGTGGYEQYF. For the CDR3, the DNA is TGTGCCAGTAGTATAGGGACAGGGGGCTACGAGCAGTACTTC.

The rearrangement uses TRBV6-6 and TRBJ1-2, with D perhaps TRBD1 (5 bases). CDR1 and CDR2 from the germline V gene are MNHNY and SVGAGI (reference sequence). This CDR3 is built from 16 residues. Trimming took off 7 bases at V and 4 bases at J, with 22 bases between the two ends. The CDR3 DNA reads TGTGCCAGCACCCAGGGAGGGCAAAATTTGGGCTATGGCTACACCTTC. Its protein product is CASTQGGQNLGYGYTF.

V and J are TRBV4-2 and TRBJ2-1; D may be TRBD2 (7 bases). With 5 bases removed from V and 0 bases from J, the gap between germline ends came to 17 bases. Looked up from germline, CDR1 is LGHNA and CDR2 is YNFKEQ. CDR3 length equals 17 residues. The CDR3 DNA reads TGTGCCAGCAGCAACGAGGGGGGGACCAGCTCCTACAATGAGCAGTTCTTC. Protein product: CASSNEGGTSSYNEQFF.

V and J are TRBV5-4 and TRBJ2-1; 7 nucleotides line up with TRBD2. Trimming cost V 4 bases and J 5 bases; bases outside gene matches: 3. CDR3 size: 13 residues. Per the germline V gene, CDR1 is SGHNT and CDR2 is YYREEE (reference sequence). In DNA, the CDR3 is TGTGCCAGCAGCCCAACTAGCGACAATGAGCAGTTCTTC. It translates to CASSPTSDNEQFF. Looking up the rest from reference TRBV5-4 and TRBJ2-1 gives the full variable domain: ETGVTQSPTHLIKTRGQQVTLRCSSQSGHNTVSWYQQALGQGPQFIFQYYREEENGRGNFPPRFSGLQFPNYSSELNVNALELDDSALYLCASSPTSDNEQFFGPGTRLTVL.

The rearrangement uses TRBV27 and TRBJ1-1; D might be TRBD1 (6 bases). Germline assignment: CDR1 MNHEY and CDR2 SMNVEV (reference sequence). Deletions cut 6 bases from V and 6 bases from J, with 14 bases between. This CDR3 has 13 amino acids. In DNA, the CDR3 is TGTGCCAGCAGGGGGGCAGGGTACGCTGAAGCTTTCTTT. Protein sequence: CASRGAGYAEAFF.

The CDR3 bases are TGTGCCAGCAGCCGCTACCCGGGACAGGGTTCTGAAGCTTTCTTT. It yields the protein CASSRYPGQGSEAFF. This rearrangement joins TRBV7-3 to TRBJ1-1; the match to TRBD1 covers 9 bases. This CDR3 has 15 amino acids. V gave up 5 bases and J gave up 6 bases; unmatched junction bases: 10. The germline CDR1 and CDR2 sequences are SGHTA and FQGTGA. The variable domain in full, completed from reference TRBV7-3 and TRBJ1-1, reads GAGVSQTPSNKVTEKGKYVELRCDPISGHTALYWYRQSLGQGPEFLIYFQGTGAADDSGLPNDRFFAVRPEGSVSTLKIQRTERGDSAVYLCASSRYPGQGSEAFFGQGTRLTVV.

This chain connects TRBV7-9 to TRBJ2-3, with D perhaps matching TRBD1 (6 bases). The V end lost 8 bases, the J end lost 0 bases, and 18 bases lay between the germline ends. The CDR3 is 16 amino acids. The V gene's germline CDR1 is SEHNR and CDR2 FQNEAQ (reference sequence). This CDR3 is CASPDVRGSSTDTQYF. The CDR3 DNA is TGTGCCAGCCCTGACGTCAGGGGTTCTAGCACAGATACGCAGTATTTT.

The gene calls are TRBV3-1 (or the pseudogene TRBV3-2) and TRBJ1-3; 7 positions agree with TRBD1. Germline CDR1 LGHDT, CDR2 YNNKEL (reference sequence). Unmatched junction bases numbered 6, after V lost 6 bases and J lost 4 bases. The CDR3 contains 14 residues. The CDR3 sequence: CASSLTGAGNTIYF. In nucleotides, the CDR3 is TGTGCCAGCAGTCTAACAGGGGCAGGAAACACCATATATTTT.

CDR3 in DNA: TGCGCCACCCAGCGGTGCGAGCAGTACGTC. It codes for CATQRCEQYV. The chain joins TRBV10-1 to TRBJ2-7; TRBD2 is a possible D gene (5 bases). V was shortened by 10 bases and J by 6 bases, with 10 bases between the two germline ends. From germline, CDR1 is WNHNN and CDR2 SYGVQD (reference sequence). This CDR3 region has 10 residues.

The chain joins TRBV7-3 to TRBJ2-6; D gene uncertain. With 5 bases removed from V and 0 bases from J, the gap between germline ends came to 5 bases. CDR1 and CDR2 from the germline V gene are SGHTA and FQGTGA. The CDR3 is 14 residues long. The CDR3 DNA reads as TGTGCCAGCAGCCCCGGCTCTGGGGCCAACGTCCTGACTTTC. Amino acids: CASSPGSGANVLTF.